The clone carrying this T cell receptor (beta chain) appeared once. Its target is not known. The sample belongs to a study of siplizumab effects on memory and regulatory T cells. Study outcomes and limitations: Most alloreactive clones went unmapped to unstimulated subsets; only a minor fraction mapped. Whether proliferating Tregs in siplizumab cultures suppress was not functionally confirmed. The study found naive T cells seemingly more diverse than memory cells and seemingly major alloresponse contributors.

Sequencing was performed with immunoSEQ multiplex PCR; in TCRdb, only in-frame clones are kept and a portion is missing. The data hold 45,000 to 60,000 clones, with less than 90% observed a single time. V dropped 5 bases and J dropped 0 bases, with 11 bases sitting between them. The CDR3 runs to 15 residues. From germline, CDR1 is SNHLY and CDR2 FYNNEI. The receptor was isolated from a human donor in good health. J is TRBJ2-1 and V is TRBV2; D is unresolved. Sequencing input: naive CD8+ T cells sorted from blood. The CDR3 protein is CASSLEPSSYNEQFF. DNA for the CDR3: TGTGCCAGCAGTCTCGAACCGAGCTCCTACAATGAGCAGTTCTTC.